Listed here are 26 T cell receptor beta chains from one sample, sequenced in a study of T cells expressing NK-cell markers. TCRdb re-called the 5' RACE reads; one entry per CDR3 protein, DNA not given. The sample has 500,000 or so distinct CDR3 sequences, and its top ten clones hold approximately 3.5%. The sample taken for sequencing was blood T cells: a sorted CD56 or NKG2C T cell subset, CD4+ or CD8+ T cells, or bulk PBMC T cells (not recorded which). These receptors all come from a young man in good health.

The rearrangement joins TRBV10-3 to TRBJ2-1; with no DNA, the TCRdb D assignment of TRBD2 cannot be verified. CDR3 length equals 19 residues. Looked up from germline, CDR1 is ENHRY and CDR2 is SYGVKD. The CDR3 reads CAIAAIPPQGTSSFYEQFF.

The chain employs TRBV5-1 and TRBJ2-1; no DNA is available, so the TRBD1 call from TCRdb remains unchecked. This CDR3 region has 16 residues. Germline lookup yields CDR1 SGHRS and CDR2 YFSETQ. CDR3 region: CASSLGVAGEVYEQFF.

The chain carries TRBV29-1 and TRBJ2-3. CDR3 size: 13 residues. Per germline, CDR1 SQVTM and CDR2 ANQGSEA. The chain's CDR3 is CSVATLGTDTQYF.

V and J are TRBV14 and TRBJ2-1. Looked up from germline, CDR1 is SGHDN and CDR2 is FVKESK. The CDR3 is made up of 17 amino acids. CDR3 in amino acids: CASSQGVTVNYVGEQFF.

The chain uses TRBV24-1 and TRBJ2-1; TCRdb proposes TRBD2, but this gene call is untestable without DNA. Germline values: CDR1 KGHDR, CDR2 SFDVKD. The CDR3 consists of 16 residues. CDR3 residues: CATSDNSGRFYNEQFF.

The V call is TRBV2, the J call TRBJ2-1. The CDR3 contains 15 residues. From germline, CDR1 is SNHLY and CDR2 FYNNEI. The CDR3 reads CASSERWVTSIEQFF.

The chain recombines TRBV7-2 with TRBJ2-5; TCRdb picks TRBD1, but there is no DNA to check that call. Germline CDR1 is SGHTA and CDR2 is FQGNSA. The CDR3 is made up of 17 amino acids. The CDR3 reads CASSLAGSGTSQETQYF.

The J gene is TRBJ2-1, the V gene TRBV7-9. Looked up from germline, CDR1 is SEHNR and CDR2 is FQNEAQ (reference sequence). The CDR3 totals 11 residues. The CDR3 here is CASSLGREQFF.

The chain couples TRBV5-4 to TRBJ2-2; no DNA is available, so the TRBD1 call from TCRdb remains unchecked. The CDR3 runs to 19 residues. Germline CDR1 and CDR2: SGHNT and YYREEE (reference sequence). The CDR3 sequence: CASSLTLLRQGGDTGELFF.

The gene calls are TRBV24-1 and TRBJ2-1; TCRdb's D call of TRBD2 is untestable without DNA. This CDR3 is 21 amino acids long. Germline CDR1 and CDR2: KGHDR and SFDVKD. The CDR3 spells CAPEGHRGSGLAALNPDEQFF.

V and J are TRBV7-6 and TRBJ1-5. The CDR3 has 15 amino acids. Germline V gene data show CDR1 as SGHVS and CDR2 as FNYEAQ. CDR3: CASSLASGNNQPQHF.

The chain joins TRBV20-1 to TRBJ2-7; lacking DNA, the TRBD2 call made by TCRdb goes unchecked. There are 18 residues in the CDR3. From germline, CDR1 is DFQATT and CDR2 SNEGSKA (reference sequence). The chain's CDR3 is CSAPNWTVLSGRLYEQYF.

The V call is TRBV4-3, the J call TRBJ2-7; the D call of TRBD2 rests on TCRdb alone, since no DNA is present to check it. Germline V gene lookup returns CDR1 LGHNA and CDR2 YSLEER. The CDR3 is 16 amino acids. CDR3 region: CASSQLAGGSSYEQYF.

This chain's CDR3 is CSGSSGSVYEQYF. This chain links TRBV29-1 with TRBJ2-7; TCRdb outputs TRBD2, but without DNA this stays unchecked. The CDR3 covers 13 residues. Germline CDR1 SQVTM, CDR2 ANQGSEA.

The V gene is TRBV12-3 or TRBV12-4, the J gene TRBJ1-2. This CDR3 spans 12 amino acids. CDR3 sequence: CASSLAVVGYTF.

V and J are TRBV18 and TRBJ2-1; the TCRdb D gene call, TRBD2, has no DNA to confirm it. Per germline, CDR1 KGHSH and CDR2 LQKENI. The CDR3 sequence is 17 residues long. The CDR3 protein is CASSPQLLAGAEDEQFF.

V usage is TRBV6-1 and J usage is TRBJ1-1; the TRBD1 assignment by TCRdb is unverifiable without DNA. The germline CDR1 and CDR2 sequences are MNHNS and SASEGT. The CDR3 runs to 15 residues. The CDR3 reads CASRRDRGSKAEAFF.

J is TRBJ1-3 and V is TRBV5-1. From germline, CDR1 is SGHRS and CDR2 YFSETQ. The CDR3 sequence is 15 residues long. CDR3 region: CASSFEFEAGNTIYF.

This chain joins TRBV7-6 and TRBJ1-5; TCRdb proposes TRBD1, but this gene call is untestable without DNA. Germline V lookup: CDR1 SGHVS, CDR2 FNYEAQ. This CDR3 is 16 amino acids long. The CDR3 protein is CASSLRGGLGNQPQHF.

V gene TRBV28 combines with J gene TRBJ2-1; TCRdb's assignment of TRBD1 cannot be checked, as there is no DNA. The CDR3 runs to 13 residues. Per germline, CDR1 MDHEN and CDR2 SYDVKM. The CDR3 is CASSSSPGTGQFF.

The rearrangement uses TRBV20-1 and TRBJ2-1. Germline CDR1 and CDR2: DFQATT and SNEGSKA (reference sequence). The CDR3 length is 12 residues. CDR3 sequence: CSARVVGREQFF.

The V and J genes are TRBV7-2 and TRBJ1-4; absent DNA, TCRdb's TRBD1 call cannot be checked. Germline V lookup: CDR1 SGHTA, CDR2 FQGNSA. CDR3 length equals 16 residues. The CDR3 protein is CASSSPTGQFNEKLFF.

The CDR3 spells CSALARQRSVETQYF. The chain joins TRBV20-1 to TRBJ2-5. Germline V lookup: CDR1 DFQATT, CDR2 SNEGSKA (reference sequence). The CDR3 covers 15 residues.

The chain employs TRBV10-3 and TRBJ1-2. The CDR3 has 13 amino acids. CDR1 and CDR2 (germline): ENHRY, SYGVKD. CDR3 amino acids: CAISDSGNYGYTF.

This chain uses TRBV29-1 with TRBJ2-3; TCRdb selects TRBD2, and the lack of DNA leaves this call unchecked. The germline CDR1 and CDR2 sequences are SQVTM and ANQGSEA. The CDR3 loop spans 13 amino acids. CDR3 region: CSAETSAGDTQYF.

This chain joins TRBV7-6 and TRBJ2-2; the D call of TRBD1 rests on TCRdb alone, since no DNA is present to check it. Germline CDR1 is SGHVS and CDR2 is FNYEAQ. The CDR3 consists of 17 residues. CDR3: CASSSSPDRGRTGELFF.